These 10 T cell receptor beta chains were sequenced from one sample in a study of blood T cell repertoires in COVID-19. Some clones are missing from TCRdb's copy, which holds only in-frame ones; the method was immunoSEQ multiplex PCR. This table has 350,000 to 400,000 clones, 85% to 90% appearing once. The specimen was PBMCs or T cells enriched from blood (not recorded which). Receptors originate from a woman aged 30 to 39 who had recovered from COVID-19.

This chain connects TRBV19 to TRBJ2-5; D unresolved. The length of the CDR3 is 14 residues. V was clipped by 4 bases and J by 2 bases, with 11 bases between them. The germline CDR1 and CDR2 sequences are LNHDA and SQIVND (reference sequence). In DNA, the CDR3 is TGTGCCAGTAGTAGAAGGAGTAATCAAGAGACCCAGTACTTC. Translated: CASSRRSNQETQYF.

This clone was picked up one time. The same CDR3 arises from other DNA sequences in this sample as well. CDR3 sequence (DNA): TGCGCCAGCAGCTTGCTGGGAGGGAGATCCTACAATGAGCAGTTCTTC. It is translated as CASSLLGGRSYNEQFF. The chain combines TRBV5-1 with TRBJ2-1; 7 positions match TRBD2. Germline loops: CDR1 SGHRS, CDR2 YFSETQ. CDR3 size: 16 residues. The junction had 5 bases not matched to a gene; V was cut back by 1 base and J by 1 base. The entire variable domain, with the rest obtained from reference TRBV5-1 and TRBJ2-1, is as follows: KAGVTQTPRYLIKTRGQQVTLSCSPISGHRSVSWYQQTPGQGLQFLFEYFSETQRNKGNFPGRFSGRQFSNSRSEMNVSTLELGDSALYLCASSLLGGRSYNEQFFGPGTRLTVL.

The CDR3 protein is CASSLAPHRGIDGYTF. The DNA of the CDR3 is TGTGCCAGCAGCTTAGCCCCCCACAGGGGGATTGATGGCTACACCTTC. The chain carries TRBV7-8 and TRBJ1-2; 8 bases align to TRBD1. The V and J ends lost 0 bases and 6 bases, in that order; junction bases with no gene match: 9. Germline loops: CDR1 SGHVS, CDR2 FQNEAQ. CDR3 length equals 16 residues.

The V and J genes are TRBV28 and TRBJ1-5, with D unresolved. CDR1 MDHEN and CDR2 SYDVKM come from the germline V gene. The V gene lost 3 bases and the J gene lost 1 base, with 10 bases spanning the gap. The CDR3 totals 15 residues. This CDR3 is CASSFLAASNQPQHF. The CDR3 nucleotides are TGTGCCAGCAGTTTCTTGGCCGCAAGCAATCAGCCCCAGCATTTT.

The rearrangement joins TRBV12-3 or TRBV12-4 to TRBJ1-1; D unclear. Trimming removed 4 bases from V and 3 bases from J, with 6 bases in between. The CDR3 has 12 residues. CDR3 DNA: TGTGCCAGCAGTTCCCCATACACTGAAGCTTTCTTT. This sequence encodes CASSSPYTEAFF.

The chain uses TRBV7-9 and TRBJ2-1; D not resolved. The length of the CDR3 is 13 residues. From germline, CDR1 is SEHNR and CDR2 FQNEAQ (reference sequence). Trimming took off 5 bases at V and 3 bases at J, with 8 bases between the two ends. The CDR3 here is CASSQVGYNEQFF. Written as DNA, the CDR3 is TGTGCCAGCAGCCAAGTCGGCTACAATGAGCAGTTCTTC.

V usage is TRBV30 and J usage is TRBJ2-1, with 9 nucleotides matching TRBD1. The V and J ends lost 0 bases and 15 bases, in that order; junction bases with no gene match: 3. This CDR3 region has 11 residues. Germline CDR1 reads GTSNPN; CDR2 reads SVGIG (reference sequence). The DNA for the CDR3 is TGTGCCTGGAGTGTATTGGGACAGGGGTTCTTC. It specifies CAWSVLGQGFF.

The CDR3 nucleotides read TGTGCCACCAGTGATTTTGCCGGTTATGGCTACACCTTC. This encodes CATSDFAGYGYTF. V usage is TRBV24-1 and J usage is TRBJ1-2; no reliable D call. Trimming shortened V by 1 base and J by 5 bases, and 7 bases separated the two germline ends. This CDR3 region has 13 residues. CDR1 and CDR2 (germline): KGHDR, SFDVKD.

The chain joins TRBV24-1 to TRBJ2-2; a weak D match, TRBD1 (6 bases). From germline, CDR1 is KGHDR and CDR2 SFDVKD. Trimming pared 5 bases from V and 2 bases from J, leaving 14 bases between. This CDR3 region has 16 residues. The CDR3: CATSVQGAFNTGELFF. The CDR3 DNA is TGTGCCACCAGTGTACAGGGCGCTTTTAACACCGGGGAGCTGTTTTTT.

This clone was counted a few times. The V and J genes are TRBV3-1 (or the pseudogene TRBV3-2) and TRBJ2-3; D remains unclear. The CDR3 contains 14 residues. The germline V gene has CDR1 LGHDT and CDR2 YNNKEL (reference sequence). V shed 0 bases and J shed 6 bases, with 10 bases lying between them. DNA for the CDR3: TGTGCCAGCAGCCAAGACCCGGGTCCTGATACGCAGTATTTT. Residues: CASSQDPGPDTQYF.